This TCR beta chain stems from a study of PD-1 and CTLA-4 blockade in melanoma (dated by TCRdb to about 2021). About the study as a whole: The study compared how PD-1 blockade and CTLA-4 blockade affected the melanoma-reactive CD8 T cell response in patients with melanoma.

The receptor library was made with the immunoSEQ multiplex PCR assay. TCRdb mirrors the immuneACCESS table, restricted to in-frame sequences. Some clones are absent from its copies; in checked studies, under half trace to an unresolved V gene, and the reason for the others is unknown. The sample table contains tens of thousands of clones; only one count was recorded for approximately 89% of them. The biggest ten clones account for around 7.6% of the sample. Points on this clone: Its binding antigen is unknown. Base quality data are lacking; no much larger clone is found one base away.

Via the germline V gene, CDR1 is SGHRS and CDR2 YFSETQ. The CDR3 starts with the cysteine, ends with the phenylalanine, and has 17 residues. Of the read, only the CDR3 DNA is kept; its 51 bases are in frame from base 1. Clipping removes 3 bases from V and 6 bases from J, with 15 as the unmatched junction base count. The origin of this receptor is a human donor with melanoma. In this chain, TRBV5-1 is recombined with TRBJ1-2, and TRBD1 matches 9 of the central bases. Here the sequenced sample was CD8+ T cells from peripheral blood, taken before anti-PD-1 treatment. The DNA reads as follows: TGCGCCAGCAGCTCCGCCCTGACAGGGGGTTACGACAATGGCTACACCTTC. It translates as CASSSALTGGYDNGYTF.